This TCR beta chain was observed in a study of blood T cell repertoires in COVID-19. Study summary: PBMCs, B-cell-depleted T cells, or T cells were the source of the cDNA or gDNA that made up the material.

Original methodology: Quantification of nucleated cells was approximated via reference gene primer amplification. The method was immunoSEQ multiplex PCR; TCRdb's version includes in-frame clones alone and lacks a portion of them. The V and J calls and the clone size are those of that table, but D and trimming were determined from the DNA. The sample contains about 170,000 clones, around 87% of which appear only once. While infection was still active, Seattle patients were enrolled and then followed longitudinally. CDR3 length: 13 residues. V was shortened by 0 bases and J by 7 bases, with 7 bases between the two germline ends. Germline V gene data show CDR1 as MNHNS and CDR2 as SASEGT.

Sequencing was carried out using peripheral blood. The sequence was obtained from a woman over 75 with COVID-19, enrolled during active disease. The chain has TRBV6-1 and TRBJ1-5, with no clear D. The CDR3 loop reads CASSEALRQPQHF. Here the CDR3 DNA reads TGTGCCAGCAGTGAAGCGCTACGCCAGCCCCAGCATTTT.